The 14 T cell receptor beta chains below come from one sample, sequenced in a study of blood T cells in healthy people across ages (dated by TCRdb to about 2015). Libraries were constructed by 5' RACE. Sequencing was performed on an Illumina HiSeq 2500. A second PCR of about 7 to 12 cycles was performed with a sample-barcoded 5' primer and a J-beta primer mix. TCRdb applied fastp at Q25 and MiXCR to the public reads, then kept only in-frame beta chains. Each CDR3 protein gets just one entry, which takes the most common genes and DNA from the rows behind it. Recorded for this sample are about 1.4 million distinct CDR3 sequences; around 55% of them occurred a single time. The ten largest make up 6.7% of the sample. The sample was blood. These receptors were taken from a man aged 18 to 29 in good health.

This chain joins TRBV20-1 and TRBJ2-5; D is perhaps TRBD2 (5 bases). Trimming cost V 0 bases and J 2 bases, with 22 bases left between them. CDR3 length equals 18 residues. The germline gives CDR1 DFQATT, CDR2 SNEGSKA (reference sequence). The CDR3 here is CSARDLVGVGQYQETQYF. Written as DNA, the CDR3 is TGCAGTGCTAGAGATCTAGTCGGGGTTGGGCAGTATCAAGAGACCCAGTACTTC.

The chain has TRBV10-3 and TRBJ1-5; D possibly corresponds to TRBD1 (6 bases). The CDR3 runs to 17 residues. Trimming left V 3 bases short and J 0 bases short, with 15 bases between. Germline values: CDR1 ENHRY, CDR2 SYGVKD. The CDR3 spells CAISESSGGLSNQPQHF. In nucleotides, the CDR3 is TGTGCCATCAGTGAATCTTCGGGGGGGCTTAGCAATCAGCCCCAGCATTTT.

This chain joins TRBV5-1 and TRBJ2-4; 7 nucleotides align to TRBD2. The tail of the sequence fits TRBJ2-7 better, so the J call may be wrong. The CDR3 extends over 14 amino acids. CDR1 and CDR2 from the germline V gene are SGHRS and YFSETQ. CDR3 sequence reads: CASSWGGFEDEQYF. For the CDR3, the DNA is TGCGCCAGCAGCTGGGGGGGGTTCGAGGACGAGCAGTACTTC.

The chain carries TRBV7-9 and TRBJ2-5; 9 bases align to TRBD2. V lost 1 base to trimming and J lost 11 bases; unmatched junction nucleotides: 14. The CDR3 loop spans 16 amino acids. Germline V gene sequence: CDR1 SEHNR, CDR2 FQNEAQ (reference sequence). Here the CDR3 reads CASSLGAGGMYGEQYF. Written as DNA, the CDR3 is TGTGCCAGCAGCTTAGGTGCGGGAGGGATGTACGGTGAGCAGTACTTC.

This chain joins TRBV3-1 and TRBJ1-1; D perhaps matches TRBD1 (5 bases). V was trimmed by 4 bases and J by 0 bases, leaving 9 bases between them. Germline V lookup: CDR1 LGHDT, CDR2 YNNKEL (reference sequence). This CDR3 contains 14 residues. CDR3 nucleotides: TGTGCCAGCAGCCCTACCAGGGTGAACACTGAAGCTTTCTTT. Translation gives CASSPTRVNTEAFF. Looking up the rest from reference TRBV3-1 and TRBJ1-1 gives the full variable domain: DTAVSQTPKYLVTQMGNDKSIKCEQNLGHDTMYWYKQDSKKFLKIMFSYNNKELIINETVPNRFSPKSPDKAHLNLHINSLELGDSAVYFCASSPTRVNTEAFFGQGTRLTVV.

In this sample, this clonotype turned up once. CDR3 in DNA: TGTGCCAGCAGCCAAGCTCGCCTACTAGCGGGAGGGCCGGATGAGCAGTTCTTC. It translates to CASSQARLLAGGPDEQFF. The chain is built from TRBV4-2 and TRBJ2-1, with TRBD2 matching 13 bases. Germline values: CDR1 LGHNA, CDR2 YNFKEQ. The CDR3 has 18 amino acids. The V gene end was trimmed by 1 base and the J gene end by 8 bases; junction bases not matched to a gene: 11.

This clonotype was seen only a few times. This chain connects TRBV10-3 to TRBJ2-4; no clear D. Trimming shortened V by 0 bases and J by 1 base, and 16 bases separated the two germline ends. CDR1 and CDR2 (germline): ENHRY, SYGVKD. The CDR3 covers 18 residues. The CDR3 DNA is TGTGCCATCAGTGAGTCTAGGGTCGGCGAGTTGGCCAAAAACATTCAGTACTTC. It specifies CAISESRVGELAKNIQYF.

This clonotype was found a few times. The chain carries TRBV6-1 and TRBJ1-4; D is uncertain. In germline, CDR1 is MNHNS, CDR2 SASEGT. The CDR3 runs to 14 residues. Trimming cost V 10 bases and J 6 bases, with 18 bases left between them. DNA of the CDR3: TGTGCCACCAGCCACCGGACGGGAGATGAAAAACTGTTTTTT. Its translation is CATSHRTGDEKLFF.

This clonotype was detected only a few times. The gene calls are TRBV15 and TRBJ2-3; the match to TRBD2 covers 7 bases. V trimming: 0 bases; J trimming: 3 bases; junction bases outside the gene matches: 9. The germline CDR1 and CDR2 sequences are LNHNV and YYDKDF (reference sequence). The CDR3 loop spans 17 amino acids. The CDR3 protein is CATSRDLGGSGTDTQYF. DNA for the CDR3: TGTGCCACCAGCAGAGATCTCGGCGGGAGTGGTACAGATACGCAGTATTTT.

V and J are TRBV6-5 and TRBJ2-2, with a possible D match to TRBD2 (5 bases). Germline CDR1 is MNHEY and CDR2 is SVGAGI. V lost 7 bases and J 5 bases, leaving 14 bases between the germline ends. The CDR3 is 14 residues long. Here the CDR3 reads CASTIGGFTGELFF. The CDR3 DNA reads TGTGCCAGCACCATAGGAGGATTTACCGGGGAGCTGTTTTTT.

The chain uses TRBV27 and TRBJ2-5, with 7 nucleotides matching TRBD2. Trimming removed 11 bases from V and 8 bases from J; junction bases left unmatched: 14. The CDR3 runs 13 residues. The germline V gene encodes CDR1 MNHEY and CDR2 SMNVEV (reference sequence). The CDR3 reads CACTMGGGGTQYF. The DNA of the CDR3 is TGTGCCTGCACTATGGGGGGGGGTGGAACCCAGTACTTC.

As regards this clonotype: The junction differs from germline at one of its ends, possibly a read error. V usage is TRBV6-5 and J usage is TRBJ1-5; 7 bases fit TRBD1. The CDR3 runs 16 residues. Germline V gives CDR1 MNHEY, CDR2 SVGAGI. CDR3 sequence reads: CASSDSYRGLNQPQHF. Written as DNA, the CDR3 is TGTGCCAGCAGTGACTCCTACAGGGGACTGAATCAGCCCCAGCATTTT.

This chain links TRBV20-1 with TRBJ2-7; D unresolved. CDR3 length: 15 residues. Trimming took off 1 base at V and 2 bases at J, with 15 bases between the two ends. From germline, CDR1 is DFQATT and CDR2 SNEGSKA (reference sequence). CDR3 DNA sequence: TGCAGTGCTAGAGGCTCAAAGGTCCTAACCTACGAGCAGTACTTC. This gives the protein CSARGSKVLTYEQYF.

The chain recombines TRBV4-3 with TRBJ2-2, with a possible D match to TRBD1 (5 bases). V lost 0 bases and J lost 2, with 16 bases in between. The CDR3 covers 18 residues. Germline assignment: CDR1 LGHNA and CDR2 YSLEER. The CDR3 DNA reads TGCGCCAGCAGCCAAGATATCTCTGGGGCCCTTAACACCGGGGAGCTGTTTTTT. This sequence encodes CASSQDISGALNTGELFF.